A single sample gave rise to the 6 T cell receptor beta chains below, sequenced in a study of T cells in localized non-small cell lung cancer (dated by TCRdb to the early 2020s). The method behind the library was the immunoSEQ multiplex PCR assay. Sourced from immuneACCESS, this table was stored by TCRdb with only in-frame sequences that have V and J called. A share of the clones is absent; for the studies checked, an unresolved V gene accounts for under half, and the remainder has no known explanation. The sample table records 55,000 to 80,000 clones; roughly 81% of these occur just once. Approximately 12% of the sample lies in the top ten. The starting material was peripheral blood, obtained before any cancer treatment. These receptor sequences come from a female donor of 60 years or more with stage I lung adenocarcinoma.

This sequence joins TRBV7-3 and TRBJ2-2; TRBD2 aligns across 7 bases. The V segment lost 2 bases and the J segment 6 bases; nucleotides outside the gene matches: 0. In germline, CDR1 is SGHTA, CDR2 FQGTGA. CDR3 length: 13 residues. In DNA form, the CDR3 reads TGTGCCAGCAGCTTAGCGGGAGCCGGGGAGCTGTTTTTT. Translation gives CASSLAGAGELFF.

The gene calls are TRBV6-1 and TRBJ1-2; TRBD1 matches at 7 bases. The V gene's germline CDR1 is MNHNS and CDR2 SASEGT. This CDR3 contains 15 residues. J was trimmed by 2 bases and V by 1 base; bases with no gene match: 4. CDR3: CASSEVRGRNYGYTF. The DNA for the CDR3 is TGTGCCAGCAGTGAAGTCAGGGGGAGGAACTATGGCTACACCTTC.

The chain couples TRBV7-9 to TRBJ2-3; 10 bases fit TRBD2. This CDR3 has 15 residues. Germline CDR1 SEHNR, CDR2 FQNEAQ (reference sequence). Trimming at V came to 7 bases and at J to 6 bases, leaving 10 bases not matched to a gene. The CDR3 coding sequence is TGTGCCAGCACCGCCGGGACTAGCGTAGGGGATACGCAGTATTTT. It translates to CASTAGTSVGDTQYF. The full variable domain, rest sourced from reference TRBV7-9 and TRBJ2-3, is DTGVSQNPRHKITKRGQNVTFRCDPISEHNRLYWYRQTLGQGPEFLTYFQNEAQLEKSRLLSDRFSAERPKGSFSTLEIQRTEQGDSAMYLCASTAGTSVGDTQYFGPGTRLTVL.

This CDR3 is CASSHYLGGGYNEQFF. CDR3 nucleotide sequence: TGTGCCAGCAGCCACTACTTAGGGGGAGGCTACAATGAGCAGTTCTTC. V is TRBV5-4 and J is TRBJ2-1, with D tentatively TRBD1 or TRBD2 (6 bases each). Germline V lookup: CDR1 SGHNT, CDR2 YYREEE (reference sequence). The germline V and J ends were trimmed by 4 bases and 3 bases, with 17 bases remaining between them. The CDR3 has 16 amino acids.

V gene TRBV10-3 combines with J gene TRBJ2-5, with D possibly being TRBD1 or TRBD2 (6 bases each). This CDR3 spans 14 amino acids. Between the trimmed V and J ends, which lost 6 bases and 3 bases, there was a span of 14 bases. Germline V gives CDR1 ENHRY, CDR2 SYGVKD. The CDR3: CAISRGTLEETQYF. Written as DNA, the CDR3 is TGTGCCATCAGCCGCGGGACACTAGAAGAGACCCAGTACTTC.

The genes are TRBV6-5 and TRBJ2-4; D ambiguous. V lost 7 bases and J lost 0, with 10 bases in between. Germline loops: CDR1 MNHEY, CDR2 SVGAGI. The length of the CDR3 is 14 residues. The CDR3 sequence is CASKASRAKNIQYF. The CDR3 bases are TGTGCCAGCAAGGCCTCGAGAGCCAAAAACATTCAGTACTTC.